This entry describes one T cell receptor (beta chain). The sample belongs to a study of blood T cell repertoires in COVID-19. As for the study in general: Samples taken during acute and convalescent COVID-19 were collected in the United States, Italy and Spain. Sample material is recorded as cDNA or gDNA derived from T cells, B-cell-depleted T cells, or PBMCs.

Data came from immunoSEQ multiplex PCR; TCRdb stores just in-frame clones and leaves some out. The data hold about 260,000 clones, with more than 90% observed a single time. Seattle's cohort entered during active infection and was followed longitudinally. CDR3 length equals 14 residues. The V end was cut by 0 bases, the J end by 6 bases, with 12 bases between. The germline CDR1 and CDR2 sequences are SGDLS and YYNGEE. The chain is built from TRBV9 and TRBJ1-2; a weak D match, TRBD1 (6 bases). This TCR was sampled from a person aged 18 to 29 with COVID-19, enrolled during active disease. Material for sequencing was peripheral blood. DNA for the CDR3: TGTGCCAGCAGCGTAGGGACAGACCTCCATGGCTACACCTTC. This translates into CASSVGTDLHGYTF.